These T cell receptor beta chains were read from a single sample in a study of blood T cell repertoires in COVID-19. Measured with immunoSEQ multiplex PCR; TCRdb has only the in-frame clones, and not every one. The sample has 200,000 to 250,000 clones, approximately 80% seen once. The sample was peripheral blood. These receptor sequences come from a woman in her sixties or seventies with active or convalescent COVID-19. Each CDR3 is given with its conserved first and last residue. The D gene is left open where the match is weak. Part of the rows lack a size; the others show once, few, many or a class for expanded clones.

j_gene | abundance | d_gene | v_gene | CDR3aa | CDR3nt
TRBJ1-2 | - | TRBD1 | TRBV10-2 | CASSEGTGRNYGYTF | TGCGCCAGCAGTGAGGGGACAGGGAGAAACTATGGCTACACCTTC
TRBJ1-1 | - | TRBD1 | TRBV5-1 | CASSIQQGAEYEAFF | TGCGCCAGCAGCATCCAACAGGGGGCCGAGTATGAAGCTTTCTTT
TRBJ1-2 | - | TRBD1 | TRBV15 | CATSRDRGQGAGYTF | TGTGCCACCAGCAGAGATCGGGGGCAGGGGGCAGGCTACACCTTC
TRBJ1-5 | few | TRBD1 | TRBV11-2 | CASSPDRYNQPQHF | TGTGCCAGCAGCCCGGACAGGTATAATCAGCCCCAGCATTTT
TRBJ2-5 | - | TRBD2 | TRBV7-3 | CASSFGLAGVGETQYF | TGTGCCAGCAGCTTTGGTCTAGCGGGAGTCGGAGAGACCCAGTACTTC
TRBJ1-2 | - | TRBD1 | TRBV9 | CASSVRTGNYGYTF | TGTGCCAGCAGCGTTAGGACAGGGAACTATGGCTACACCTTC
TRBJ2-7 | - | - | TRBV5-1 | CASSFNPLRAEQYF | TGCGCCAGCAGCTTCAATCCCCTACGCGCCGAGCAGTACTTC
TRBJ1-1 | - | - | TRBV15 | CATSRAHSRENTEAFF | TGTGCCACCAGCAGAGCCCACAGTAGAGAGAACACTGAAGCTTTCTTT
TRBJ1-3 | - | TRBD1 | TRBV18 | CASSPGTGKVKGGNTIYF | TGTGCCAGCTCCCCAGGGACAGGAAAGGTTAAGGGTGGAAACACCATATATTTT
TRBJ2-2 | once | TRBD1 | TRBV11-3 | CASSFGRGPTGELFF | TGTGCCAGCAGCTTTGGCAGGGGGCCCACCGGGGAGCTGTTTTTT
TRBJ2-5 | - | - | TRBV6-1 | CASSEQAGEWETQYF | TGTGCCAGCAGTGAACAGGCAGGGGAGTGGGAGACCCAGTACTTC
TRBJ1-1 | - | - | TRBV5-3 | CARSSHRAADTEAFF | TGTGCCAGAAGCAGTCACAGGGCTGCGGACACTGAAGCTTTCTTT
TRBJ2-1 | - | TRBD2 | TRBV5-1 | CASSTTGLAGYNEQFF | TGCGCCAGCAGCACGACGGGACTAGCGGGCTACAATGAGCAGTTCTTC
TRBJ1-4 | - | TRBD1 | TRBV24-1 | CATSDTGTGDEKLFF | TGTGCCACCAGTGACACCGGGACAGGGGATGAAAAACTGTTTTTT
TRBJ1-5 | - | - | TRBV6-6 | CASSWSGEGNQPQHF | TGTGCCAGCAGTTGGAGCGGGGAGGGCAATCAGCCCCAGCATTTT
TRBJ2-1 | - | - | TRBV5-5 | CASSPVRVYNEQFF | TGTGCCAGCAGCCCCGTCCGGGTTTACAATGAGCAGTTCTTC
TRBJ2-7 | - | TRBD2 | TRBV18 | CASSPPIAGGPREQYF | TGTGCCAGCTCACCACCGATAGCGGGAGGGCCTCGCGAGCAGTACTTC
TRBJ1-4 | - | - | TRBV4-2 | CASSQVGREVGTNEKLFF | TGTGCCAGCAGCCAAGTAGGGAGGGAAGTCGGGACTAATGAAAAACTGTTTTTT
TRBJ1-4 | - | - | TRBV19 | CASSISYGGSTNEKLFF | TGTGCCAGTAGTATAAGTTACGGGGGATCTACTAATGAAAAACTGTTTTTT
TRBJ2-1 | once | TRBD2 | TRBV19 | CASSRTSAQSSYNEQFF | TGTGCCAGTAGCCGGACTAGCGCCCAGAGCTCCTACAATGAGCAGTTCTTC
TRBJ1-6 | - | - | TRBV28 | CASSLTGVPPLHF | TGTGCCAGCAGTTTAACGGGGGTACCACCCCTCCACTTT
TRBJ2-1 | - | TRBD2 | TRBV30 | CAWSVSLAGIGQFF | TGTGCCTGGAGTGTAAGTCTAGCGGGAATTGGACAGTTCTTC
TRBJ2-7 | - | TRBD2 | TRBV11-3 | CASSFSGTSGMGEQYF | TGTGCCAGCAGCTTCTCCGGGACTAGCGGGATGGGCGAGCAGTACTTC
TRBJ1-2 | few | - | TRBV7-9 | CASSLGSRDSGYTF | TGTGCCAGCAGCTTAGGATCCCGAGATAGTGGCTACACCTTC
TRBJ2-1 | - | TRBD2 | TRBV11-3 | CASSSDGTSGNLYNEQFF | TGTGCCAGCAGCTCCGACGGGACTAGCGGGAACCTCTACAATGAGCAGTTCTTC
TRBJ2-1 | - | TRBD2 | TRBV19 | CASSRPSGSSYNEQFF | TGTGCCAGTAGTCGCCCTAGCGGGAGCTCCTACAATGAGCAGTTCTTC
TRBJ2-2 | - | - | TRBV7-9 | CASSLVAGGELFF | TGTGCCAGCAGCTTAGTAGCCGGCGGGGAGCTGTTTTTT
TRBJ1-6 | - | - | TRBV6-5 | CASSPRLGNSPLHF | TGTGCCAGCAGTCCCCGCCTGGGCAATTCACCCCTCCACTTT
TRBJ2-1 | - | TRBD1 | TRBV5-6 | CASSLLLTGGAFF | TGTGCCAGCAGCTTGCTACTGACAGGGGGCGCGTTCTTC